This T cell receptor beta chain was profiled in a study of graft-versus-host responses after intestinal transplantation. Findings of the study overall: Present in recipient marrow, GvH clones included some that appeared first in ileum or blood.

This clone was recorded a few times. Its antigen is as yet unknown. Only in-frame clones appear in the TCRdb table, and some are missing; sequencing was by immunoSEQ multiplex PCR. The sample contains tens of thousands of clones, around 96% of which appear only once. The CDR3 covers 16 residues. Germline V CDR1 and CDR2: MRHNA, SNTAGT. The V gene lost 0 bases and the J gene lost 0 bases, with 6 bases spanning the gap. Specimen: unstimulated CD8+ T cells sorted from spleen or lymph node cells, collected before intestinal transplant. This TCR was recovered from a human donor who received an intestinal transplant. The V and J genes are TRBV6-4 and TRBJ2-6, with D possibly TRBD1 on 5 matching bases. The CDR3 loop is CASSDSGVSGANVLTF. DNA for the CDR3: TGTGCCAGCAGTGACTCAGGGGTCTCTGGGGCCAACGTCCTGACTTTC.